A single sample gave rise to the 3 T cell receptor beta chains below, sequenced in a study of blood T cell repertoires in COVID-19. Clones were read by immunoSEQ multiplex PCR, and TCRdb kept only the in-frame ones, dropping some. Counted here are 150,000 to 200,000 clones, 75% to 90% occurring once; the ten biggest clones make up 6.5% to 10%. Sequencing input: peripheral blood. These receptors all stem from a woman in her fifties or sixties with acute or convalescent COVID-19.

The chain couples TRBV7-6 to TRBJ2-3; 9 nucleotides align to TRBD2. The V segment lost 5 bases and the J segment 2 bases; nucleotides outside the gene matches: 20. The CDR3 consists of 20 residues. In germline, CDR1 is SGHVS, CDR2 FNYEAQ. CDR3 DNA: TGTGCCAGCAGCCGACGACCACGGGCCCTGACTAGCGGTCACACAGATACGCAGTATTTT. Translating it yields CASSRRPRALTSGHTDTQYF.

This CDR3 reads CASSLASQGRGTDTQYF. The CDR3 DNA reads as TGCGCCAGCAGCTTGGCGTCACAGGGACGGGGCACAGATACGCAGTATTTT. The rearrangement uses TRBV5-1 and TRBJ2-3; tentatively, D is TRBD1 (6 bases). This CDR3 comprises 17 residues. V was trimmed by 0 bases and J by 1 base, leaving 15 bases between them. Germline V gene lookup returns CDR1 SGHRS and CDR2 YFSETQ.

This sequence joins TRBV5-4 and TRBJ2-3; 14 bases align to TRBD2. J lost 0 bases, V lost 8 bases, and 8 bases had no gene match. Germline V gene data show CDR1 as SGHNT and CDR2 as YYREEE (reference sequence). The CDR3 runs to 17 residues. CDR3: CASATGTSGSSTDTQYF. CDR3 DNA sequence: TGTGCCAGTGCGACCGGGACTAGCGGGAGTAGCACAGATACGCAGTATTTT.